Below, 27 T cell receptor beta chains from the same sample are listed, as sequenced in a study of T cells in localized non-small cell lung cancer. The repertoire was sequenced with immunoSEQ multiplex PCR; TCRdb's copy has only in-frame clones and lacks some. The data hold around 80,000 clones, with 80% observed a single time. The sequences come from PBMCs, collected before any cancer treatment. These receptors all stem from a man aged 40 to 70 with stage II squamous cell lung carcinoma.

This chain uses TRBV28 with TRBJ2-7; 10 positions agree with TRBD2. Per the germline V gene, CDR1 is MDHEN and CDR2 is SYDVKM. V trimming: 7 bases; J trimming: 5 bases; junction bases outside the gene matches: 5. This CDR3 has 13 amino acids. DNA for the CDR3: TGTGCCAGCAAAGCGGGAGGGAGGAACGAGCAGTACTTC. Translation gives CASKAGGRNEQYF.

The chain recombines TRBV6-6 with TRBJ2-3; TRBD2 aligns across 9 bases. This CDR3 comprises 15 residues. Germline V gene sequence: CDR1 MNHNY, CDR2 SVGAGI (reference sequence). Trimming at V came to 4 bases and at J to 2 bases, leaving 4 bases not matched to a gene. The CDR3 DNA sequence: TGTGCCAGCAGTTTTAGCGGGAGACCCACAGATACGCAGTATTTT. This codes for CASSFSGRPTDTQYF.

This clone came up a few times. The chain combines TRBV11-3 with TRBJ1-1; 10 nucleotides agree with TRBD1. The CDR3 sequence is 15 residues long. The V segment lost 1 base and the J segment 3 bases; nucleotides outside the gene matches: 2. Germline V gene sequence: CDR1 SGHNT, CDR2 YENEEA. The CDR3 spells CASSLGQGADTEAFF. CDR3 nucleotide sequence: TGTGCCAGCAGCTTAGGACAGGGGGCTGACACTGAAGCTTTCTTT.

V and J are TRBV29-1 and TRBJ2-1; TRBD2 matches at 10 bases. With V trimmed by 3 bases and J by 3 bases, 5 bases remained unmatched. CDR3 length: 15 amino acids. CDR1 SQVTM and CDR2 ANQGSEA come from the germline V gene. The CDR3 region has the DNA TGCAGCGTTGATAGGCTAGCGGGGGTCTACAATGAGCAGTTCTTC. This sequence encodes CSVDRLAGVYNEQFF.

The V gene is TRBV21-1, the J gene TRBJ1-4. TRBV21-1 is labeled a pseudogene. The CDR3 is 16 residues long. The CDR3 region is CASSKSGPGGNEKLFF. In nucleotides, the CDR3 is TGTGCCAGCAGCAAAAGTGGTCCGGGCGGTAATGAAAAACTGTTTTTT.

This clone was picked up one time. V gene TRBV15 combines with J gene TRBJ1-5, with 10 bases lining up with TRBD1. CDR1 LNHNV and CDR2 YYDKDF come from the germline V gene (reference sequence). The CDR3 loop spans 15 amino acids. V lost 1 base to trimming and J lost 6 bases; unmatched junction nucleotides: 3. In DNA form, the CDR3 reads TGTGCCACCAGCAGAGGCGGGGACAGGGGTCAGCCCCAGCATTTT. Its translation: CATSRGGDRGQPQHF.

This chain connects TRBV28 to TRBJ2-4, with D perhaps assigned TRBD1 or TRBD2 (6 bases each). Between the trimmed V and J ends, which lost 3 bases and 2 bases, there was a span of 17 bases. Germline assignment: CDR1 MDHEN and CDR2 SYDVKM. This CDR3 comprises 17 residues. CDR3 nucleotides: TGTGCCAGCAGTTTGGATACGGGGGCCGGTACCAAAAACATTCAGTACTTC. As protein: CASSLDTGAGTKNIQYF.

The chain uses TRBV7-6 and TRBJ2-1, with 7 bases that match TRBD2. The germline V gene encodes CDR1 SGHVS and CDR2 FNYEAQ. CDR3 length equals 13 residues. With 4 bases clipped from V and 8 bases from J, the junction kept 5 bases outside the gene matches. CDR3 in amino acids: CASSSGGTYEQFF. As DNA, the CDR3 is TGTGCCAGCAGCTCCGGGGGGACGTATGAGCAGTTCTTC.

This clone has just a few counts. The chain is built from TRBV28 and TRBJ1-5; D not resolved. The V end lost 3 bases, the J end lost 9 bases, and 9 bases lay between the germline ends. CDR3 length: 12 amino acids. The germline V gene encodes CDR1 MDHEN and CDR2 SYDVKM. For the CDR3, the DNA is TGTGCCAGCAGTTTGCCTGGGGTGCCCCAGCATTTT. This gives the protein CASSLPGVPQHF. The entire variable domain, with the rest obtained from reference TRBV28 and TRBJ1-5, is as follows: DVKVTQSSRYLVKRTGEKVFLECVQDMDHENMFWYRQDPGLGLRLIYFSYDVKMKEKGDIPEGYSVSREKKERFSLILESASTNQTSMYLCASSLPGVPQHFGDGTRLSIL.

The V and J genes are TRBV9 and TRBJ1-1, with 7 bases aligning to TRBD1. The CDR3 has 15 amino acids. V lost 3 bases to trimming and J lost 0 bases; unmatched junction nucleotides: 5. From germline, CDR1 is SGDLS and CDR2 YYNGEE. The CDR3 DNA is TGTGCCAGCAGCGCATCGGGACAGCTGAACACTGAAGCTTTCTTT. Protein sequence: CASSASGQLNTEAFF.

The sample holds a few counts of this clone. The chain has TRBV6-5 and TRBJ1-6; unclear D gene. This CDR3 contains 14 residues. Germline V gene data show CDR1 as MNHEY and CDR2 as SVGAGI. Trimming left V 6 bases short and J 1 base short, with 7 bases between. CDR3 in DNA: TGTGCCAGCAGCCCGAATTCCTATAATTCACCCCTCCACTTT. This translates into CASSPNSYNSPLHF.

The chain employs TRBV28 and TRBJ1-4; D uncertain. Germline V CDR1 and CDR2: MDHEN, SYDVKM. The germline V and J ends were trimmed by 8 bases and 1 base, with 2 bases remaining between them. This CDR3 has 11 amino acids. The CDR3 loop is CASQTNEKLFF. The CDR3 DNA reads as TGTGCCAGCCAAACTAATGAAAAACTGTTTTTT.

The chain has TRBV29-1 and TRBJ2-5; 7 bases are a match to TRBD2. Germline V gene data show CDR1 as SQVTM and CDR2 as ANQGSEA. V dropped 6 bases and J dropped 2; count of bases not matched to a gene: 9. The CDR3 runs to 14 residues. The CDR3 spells CSVATGTTQETQYF. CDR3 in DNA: TGCAGCGTAGCTACCGGGACTACTCAAGAGACCCAGTACTTC.

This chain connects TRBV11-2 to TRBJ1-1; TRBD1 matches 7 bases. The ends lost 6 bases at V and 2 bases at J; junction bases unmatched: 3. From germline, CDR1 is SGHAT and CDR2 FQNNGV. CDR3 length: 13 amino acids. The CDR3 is CASSRQGNTEAFF. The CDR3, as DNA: TGTGCCAGCAGTCGACAGGGAAACACTGAAGCTTTCTTT.

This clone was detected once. CDR3 in DNA: TGTGCCAGCAGCCCCGGGGGTTCCTATAATTCACCCCTCCACTTT. This translates into CASSPGGSYNSPLHF. The rearrangement links TRBV11-2 to TRBJ1-6, with D possibly matching TRBD1 (5 bases). The V gene lost 5 bases and the J gene lost 1 base, with 9 bases spanning the gap. From germline, CDR1 is SGHAT and CDR2 FQNNGV. The CDR3 has 15 residues.

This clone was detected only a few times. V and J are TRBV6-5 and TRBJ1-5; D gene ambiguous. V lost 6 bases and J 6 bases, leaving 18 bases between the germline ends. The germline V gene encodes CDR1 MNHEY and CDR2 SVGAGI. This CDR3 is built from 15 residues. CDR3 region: CASRRNAYGAQPQHF. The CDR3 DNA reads TGTGCCAGCAGACGTAACGCCTATGGCGCTCAGCCCCAGCATTTT.

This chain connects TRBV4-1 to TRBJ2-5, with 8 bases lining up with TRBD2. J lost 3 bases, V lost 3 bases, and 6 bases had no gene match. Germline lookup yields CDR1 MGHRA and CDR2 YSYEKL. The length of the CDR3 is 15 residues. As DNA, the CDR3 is TGCGCCAGCAGCCACTCGCGAGCGGGGGAAGAGACCCAGTACTTC. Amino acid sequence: CASSHSRAGEETQYF.

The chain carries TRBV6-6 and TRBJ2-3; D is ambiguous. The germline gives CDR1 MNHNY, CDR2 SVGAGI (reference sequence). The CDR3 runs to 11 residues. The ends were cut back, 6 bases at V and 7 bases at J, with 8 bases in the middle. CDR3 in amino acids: CASSPGYTQYF. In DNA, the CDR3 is TGTGCCAGCAGCCCTGGGTATACGCAGTATTTT.

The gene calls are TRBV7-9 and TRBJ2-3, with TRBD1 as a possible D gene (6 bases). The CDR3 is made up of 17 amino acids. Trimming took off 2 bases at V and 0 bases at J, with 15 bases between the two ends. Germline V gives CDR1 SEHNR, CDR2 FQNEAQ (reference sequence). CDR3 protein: CASSLRRGQSSTDTQYF. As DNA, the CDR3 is TGTGCCAGCAGCTTACGACGGGGACAATCTAGCACAGATACGCAGTATTTT.

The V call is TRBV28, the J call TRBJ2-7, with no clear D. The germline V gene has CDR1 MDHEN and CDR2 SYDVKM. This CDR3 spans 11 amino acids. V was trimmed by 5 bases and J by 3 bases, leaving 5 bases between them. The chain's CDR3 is CASSRFYEQYF. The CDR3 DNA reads TGTGCCAGCAGTAGGTTCTACGAGCAGTACTTC.

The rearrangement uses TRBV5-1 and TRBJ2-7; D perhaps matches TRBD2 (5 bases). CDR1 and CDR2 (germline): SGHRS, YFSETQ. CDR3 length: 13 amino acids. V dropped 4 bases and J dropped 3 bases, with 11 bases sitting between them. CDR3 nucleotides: TGCGCCAGCAGCATCGGGATGCACTACGAGCAGTACTTC. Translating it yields CASSIGMHYEQYF.

The CDR3 protein is CASTPFGGGADTQYF. The CDR3 coding sequence is TGTGCCAGCACCCCCTTCGGGGGAGGAGCAGATACGCAGTATTTT. The J gene is TRBJ2-3, the V gene TRBV7-8, with D tentatively TRBD2 (6 bases). Trimming removed 7 bases at V and 4 bases at J, with 18 bases between. This CDR3 has 15 amino acids. Germline V gene data show CDR1 as SGHVS and CDR2 as FQNEAQ.

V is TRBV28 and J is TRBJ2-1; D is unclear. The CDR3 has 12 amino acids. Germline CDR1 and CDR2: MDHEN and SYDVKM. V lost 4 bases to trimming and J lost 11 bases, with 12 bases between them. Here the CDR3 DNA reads TGTGCCAGCAGTTCCCCAGACAAGCAGCAGTTCTTC. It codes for CASSSPDKQQFF.

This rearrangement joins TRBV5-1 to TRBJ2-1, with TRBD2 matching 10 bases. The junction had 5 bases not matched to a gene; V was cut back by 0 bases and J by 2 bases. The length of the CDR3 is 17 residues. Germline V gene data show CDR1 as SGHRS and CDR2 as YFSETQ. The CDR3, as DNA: TGCGCCAGCAGCTTGGGGACTAGCGGAGCGGCCTACAATGAGCAGTTCTTC. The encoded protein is CASSLGTSGAAYNEQFF.

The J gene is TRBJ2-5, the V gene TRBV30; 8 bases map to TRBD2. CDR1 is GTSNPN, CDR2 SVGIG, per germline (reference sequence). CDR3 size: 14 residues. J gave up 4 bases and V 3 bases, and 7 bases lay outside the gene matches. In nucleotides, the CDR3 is TGTGCCTGGAGGGGCCGGGGGGGGTTAGAGACCCAGTACTTC. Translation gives CAWRGRGGLETQYF.

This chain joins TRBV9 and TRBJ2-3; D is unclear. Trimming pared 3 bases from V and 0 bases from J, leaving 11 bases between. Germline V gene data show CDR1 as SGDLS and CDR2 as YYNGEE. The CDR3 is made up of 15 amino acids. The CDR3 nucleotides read TGTGCCAGCAGCGCTCGGAGATTTAGCACAGATACGCAGTATTTT. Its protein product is CASSARRFSTDTQYF.

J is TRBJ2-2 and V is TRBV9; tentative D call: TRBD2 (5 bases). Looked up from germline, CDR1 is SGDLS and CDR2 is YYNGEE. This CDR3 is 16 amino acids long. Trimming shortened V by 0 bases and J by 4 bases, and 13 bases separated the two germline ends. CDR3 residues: CASSVGTAAGTGELFF. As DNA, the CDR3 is TGTGCCAGCAGCGTAGGGACCGCCGCGGGCACCGGGGAGCTGTTTTTT. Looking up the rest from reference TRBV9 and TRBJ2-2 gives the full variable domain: DSGVTQTPKHLITATGQRVTLRCSPRSGDLSVYWYQQSLDQGLQFLIQYYNGEERAKGNILERFSAQQFPDLHSELNLSSLELGDSALYFCASSVGTAAGTGELFFGEGSRLTVL.